This T cell receptor (beta chain) was captured in a study of T-cell memory formation after mild COVID-19. TCRdb reprocessed the 5' RACE reads with MiXCR, giving one entry per CDR3 protein. Here the sample spans 300,000 to 350,000 distinct CDR3 sequences, 15% to 20% being singletons. This CDR3 is 14 amino acids long. Trimming removed 1 base from V and 3 bases from J, with 9 bases in between. Per germline, CDR1 SGHTA and CDR2 FQGNSA. The chain joins TRBV7-2 to TRBJ2-5; D is unclear. This receptor was taken from a man aged 18 to 35 who had mild COVID-19 (a few samples of this study predate the infection). Cell type and time point are not known. Sequencing input: PBMCs or a T cell subset sorted from them (not recorded which). The CDR3 DNA reads TGTGCCAGCAGCTTAGTTGGAACTAAAGAGACCCAGTACTTC. It is translated as CASSLVGTKETQYF.